The 28 T cell receptor beta chains below were found in one sample sequenced in a study of T cells after yellow fever vaccination. Via MiXCR, TCRdb re-called the 5' RACE reads, giving one row per CDR3 protein. The sample has some 300,000 distinct CDR3 sequences, roughly 9% seen once. This specimen consisted of CD4+ T cells sorted from PBMCs, obtained 5 days after the yellow fever booster vaccination. These TCRs come from a man aged 18 to 29 who received the YFV17D yellow fever vaccine.

The chain has TRBV3-1 and TRBJ2-7; D call uncertain. Trimming cost V 0 bases and J 2 bases, with 11 bases left between them. The CDR3 covers 15 residues. The germline V gene encodes CDR1 LGHDT and CDR2 YNNKEL (reference sequence). The CDR3: CASSQEVSSPYEQYF. In DNA, the CDR3 is TGTGCCAGCAGCCAAGAAGTCAGCAGTCCCTACGAGCAGTACTTC.

This clonotype has a handful of counts. CDR3 protein: CASSQVIKRYTGELFF. DNA of the CDR3: TGTGCCAGCAGCCAAGTTATCAAGAGGTACACCGGGGAGCTGTTTTTT. J is TRBJ2-2 and V is TRBV3-1, with D unresolved. The CDR3 runs 16 residues. Germline CDR1 LGHDT, CDR2 YNNKEL (reference sequence). Trimming shortened V by 1 base and J by 3 bases, and 12 bases separated the two germline ends.

This sequence joins TRBV20-1 and TRBJ2-4, with a possible D match to TRBD2 (7 bases). The CDR3 length is 12 residues. V lost 4 bases and J lost 8, with 12 bases in between. Per the germline V gene, CDR1 is DFQATT and CDR2 is SNEGSKA (reference sequence). DNA for the CDR3: TGCAGTGCTAACGGGGGGCGAGACATTCAGTACTTC. Protein product: CSANGGRDIQYF.

This clonotype was detected a few times. The gene calls are TRBV5-1 and TRBJ2-3, with 7 nucleotides matching TRBD2. After removal of 0 bases from V and 2 bases from J, the junction contained 3 bases not matched to a gene. This CDR3 is 15 amino acids long. Germline CDR1 reads SGHRS; CDR2 reads YFSETQ. The CDR3 sequence is CASSLERGHTDTQYF. CDR3 DNA sequence: TGCGCCAGCAGCTTGGAGCGGGGTCACACAGATACGCAGTATTTT.

This clonotype was recorded at least ten times. The chain uses TRBV29-1 and TRBJ1-2, with 7 bases fitting TRBD1. Germline V gives CDR1 SQVTM, CDR2 ANQGSEA. The CDR3 is made up of 15 amino acids. Losses at the gene ends were 4 bases for V and 4 bases for J; bases not matched to a gene: 12. The chain's CDR3 is CSVGAGGRGSYGYTF. For the CDR3, the DNA is TGCAGCGTTGGGGCAGGGGGTCGTGGTAGCTATGGCTACACCTTC.

The chain carries TRBV11-2 and TRBJ1-2; 8 bases fit TRBD1. The germline gives CDR1 SGHAT, CDR2 FQNNGV. Trimming removed 5 bases from V and 5 bases from J; junction bases left unmatched: 7. CDR3 size: 14 residues. This chain's CDR3 is CASSRTGTGYGYTF. In DNA form, the CDR3 reads TGTGCCAGCAGCCGGACCGGGACAGGTTATGGCTACACCTTC.

The chain is built from TRBV18 and TRBJ2-7, with 7 bases matching TRBD1. Germline trimming cut 5 bases from V and 5 bases from J; bases unmatched to any gene: 9. Germline CDR1 KGHSH, CDR2 LQKENI. The CDR3 is 14 amino acids. In DNA form, the CDR3 reads TGTGCCAGCTCATCGTGGACAGGACACAACGAGCAGTACTTC. This encodes CASSSWTGHNEQYF.

V usage is TRBV28 and J usage is TRBJ2-1; D is uncertain. The CDR3 contains 11 residues. Germline-derived CDR1 and CDR2 are MDHEN and SYDVKM. Between the trimmed V and J ends, which lost 6 bases and 5 bases, there was a span of 5 bases. The CDR3 loop is CASSTNNEQFF. The CDR3 coding sequence is TGTGCCAGCAGCACAAACAATGAGCAGTTCTTC.

This clonotype was found many times. V usage is TRBV4-2 and J usage is TRBJ1-2; no firm D call. With 1 base removed from V and 5 bases from J, the gap between germline ends came to 11 bases. Germline CDR1 reads LGHNA; CDR2 reads YNFKEQ. This CDR3 is built from 14 residues. CDR3 residues: CASSQGPLGYGYTF. CDR3 bases: TGTGCCAGCAGCCAAGGGCCGCTTGGGTATGGCTACACCTTC.

This clonotype has at least ten counts. The V gene is TRBV15, the J gene TRBJ2-1; possibly TRBD2 for D (6 bases). The CDR3 is made up of 14 amino acids. Trimming stripped 3 bases from V and 5 bases from J, with 11 bases between. Germline-derived CDR1 and CDR2 are LNHNV and YYDKDF (reference sequence). The CDR3, as DNA: TGTGCCACCAGCAGGACGGACTACCACAATGAGCAGTTCTTC. This gives the protein CATSRTDYHNEQFF.

This chain connects TRBV10-3 to TRBJ2-7; no reliable D call. The CDR3 is 11 amino acids. V lost 4 bases to trimming and J lost 6 bases, with 7 bases between them. CDR1 is ENHRY, CDR2 SYGVKD, per germline. The CDR3 DNA reads as TGTGCCATCAGTGGAGACGGCGAGCAGTACTTC. Amino acids: CAISGDGEQYF.

This chain joins TRBV20-1 and TRBJ1-4; D is undetermined. V gave up 0 bases and J gave up 7 bases, with 21 bases separating them. Per germline, CDR1 DFQATT and CDR2 SNEGSKA (reference sequence). CDR3 size: 17 residues. CDR3: CSAREFRMGSVGEKLFF. Here the CDR3 DNA reads TGCAGTGCTAGAGAGTTTCGGATGGGCTCAGTGGGTGAAAAACTGTTTTTT.

The chain carries TRBV6-1 and TRBJ2-5; D call uncertain. Germline CDR1 is MNHNS and CDR2 is SASEGT. The germline V and J ends were trimmed by 4 bases and 2 bases, with 11 bases remaining between them. The CDR3 sequence is 14 residues long. CDR3 region: CASSAGRSQETQYF. CDR3 in DNA: TGTGCCAGCAGTGCAGGCAGGAGTCAAGAGACCCAGTACTTC.

The rearrangement uses TRBV5-6 and TRBJ2-1; possibly TRBD1 for D (6 bases). CDR3 size: 15 residues. V lost 0 bases and J 3 bases, leaving 10 bases between the germline ends. Germline V gene sequence: CDR1 SGHDT, CDR2 YYEEEE. CDR3 sequence reads: CASSLEPQGYNEQFF. The CDR3 coding sequence is TGTGCCAGCAGCTTGGAACCACAGGGCTACAATGAGCAGTTCTTC.

This clonotype was picked up a small number of times. The chain uses TRBV6-5 and TRBJ1-2; maybe TRBD1 (5 bases). The CDR3 loop spans 13 amino acids. Trimming took off 6 bases at V and 5 bases at J, with 13 bases between the two ends. In germline, CDR1 is MNHEY, CDR2 SVGAGI. In nucleotides, the CDR3 is TGTGCCAGCAGCCCAGGACACCTTTATGGCTACACCTTC. This translates into CASSPGHLYGYTF.

This chain links TRBV9 with TRBJ1-6; perhaps TRBD1 as D (6 bases). CDR3 length: 15 amino acids. The germline gives CDR1 SGDLS, CDR2 YYNGEE. The V gene lost 0 bases and the J gene lost 11 bases, with 15 bases spanning the gap. The DNA for the CDR3 is TGTGCCAGCAGCGTAGATCCGGGACAAGGGGCACCCCTCCACTTT. Residues: CASSVDPGQGAPLHF.

In its sample, this clonotype was seen many times. The chain carries TRBV12-3 or TRBV12-4 and TRBJ2-1; 8 bases fit TRBD1. The CDR3 is made up of 13 amino acids. Trimming cost V 1 base and J 7 bases; bases outside gene matches: 0. The CDR3 reads CASSLDRGNEQFF. The CDR3 bases are TGTGCCAGCAGTTTAGACAGGGGGAATGAGCAGTTCTTC.

This chain joins TRBV20-1 and TRBJ2-7; tentatively, D is TRBD2 (5 bases). The CDR3 consists of 13 residues. V lost 6 bases to trimming and J lost 2 bases, with 14 bases between them. Germline V gene data show CDR1 as DFQATT and CDR2 as SNEGSKA (reference sequence). CDR3 DNA: TGCAGTGCCGGAGGCTCCTTCCCCTACGAGCAGTACGTC. Translation: CSAGGSFPYEQYV.

This clonotype was picked up many times. The rearrangement uses TRBV7-2 and TRBJ2-3, with TRBD2 identical over 7 bases. Trimming cost V 1 base and J 5 bases; bases outside gene matches: 6. CDR1 and CDR2 (germline): SGHTA, FQGNSA. The CDR3 extends over 15 amino acids. The CDR3, as DNA: TGTGCCAGCAGCTTAGACGGGGGGTTAGGAGATACGCAGTATTTT. Protein product: CASSLDGGLGDTQYF.

V is TRBV3-1 and J is TRBJ2-7; weak D call: TRBD1 (6 bases). The CDR3 contains 13 residues. The V end was cut by 4 bases, the J end by 9 bases, with 16 bases between. Germline V gene lookup returns CDR1 LGHDT and CDR2 YNNKEL (reference sequence). The CDR3 reads CASSLTPTGRQYV. CDR3 nucleotides: TGTGCCAGCAGCCTAACCCCGACAGGACGGCAGTACGTC.

A word on this clonotype: Possible read error: a much larger clone is one base away. The chain employs TRBV28 and TRBJ2-1; TRBD2 is a possible D gene (5 bases). V dropped 5 bases and J dropped 3 bases, with 17 bases sitting between them. Per the germline V gene, CDR1 is MDHEN and CDR2 is SYDVKM. The CDR3 loop spans 16 amino acids. This CDR3 is CASSVPVTGYYNEQFF. In nucleotides, the CDR3 is TGTGCCAGCAGTGTTCCCGTGACGGGATACTACAATGAGCAGTTCTTC.

V gene TRBV7-9 combines with J gene TRBJ2-7, with D perhaps given as TRBD1 or TRBD2 (5 bases each). Germline V CDR1 and CDR2: SEHNR, FQNEAQ (reference sequence). Between the trimmed V and J ends, which lost 1 base and 4 bases, there was a span of 11 bases. CDR3 length: 14 amino acids. DNA of the CDR3: TGTGCCAGCAGCTTAGGTCGAGGGACGTACGAGCAGTACTTC. Its translation: CASSLGRGTYEQYF.

This chain links TRBV20-1 with TRBJ2-3; TRBD1 matches 8 bases. CDR1 and CDR2 from the germline V gene are DFQATT and SNEGSKA (reference sequence). The CDR3 is made up of 15 amino acids. Trimming took 6 bases from V and 5 from J; bases not matched to a gene: 13. Here the CDR3 reads CSAPPSDRGGDTQYF. CDR3 nucleotide sequence: TGCAGTGCGCCCCCGAGCGACAGGGGAGGAGATACGCAGTATTTT.

J is TRBJ1-1 and V is TRBV4-3; TRBD1 is a possible D gene (5 bases). The ends were cut back, 0 bases at V and 5 bases at J, with 13 bases in the middle. Germline loops: CDR1 LGHNA, CDR2 YSLEER. The CDR3 covers 15 residues. The CDR3 sequence is CASSQESPGRTEAFF. The CDR3 nucleotides read TGCGCCAGCAGCCAAGAGTCCCCAGGGAGAACTGAAGCTTTCTTT.

This clonotype turned up a few times. CDR3 residues: CASSYRSSEQYV. Here the CDR3 DNA reads TGTGCCAGCAGTTATCGAAGTTCCGAGCAGTACGTC. The chain carries TRBV6-2 or TRBV6-3 and TRBJ2-7; D is ambiguous. Germline V CDR1 and CDR2: MNHEY, SVGEGT. Trimming left V 3 bases short and J 6 bases short, with 9 bases between. The CDR3 is 12 residues long.

This chain links TRBV20-1 with TRBJ2-5; D possibly corresponds to TRBD1 (6 bases). The CDR3 has 13 amino acids. The ends were cut back, 0 bases at V and 2 bases at J, with 7 bases in the middle. CDR1 and CDR2 from the germline V gene are DFQATT and SNEGSKA (reference sequence). DNA for the CDR3: TGCAGTGCTAGAGACAGGGGTCAAGAGACCCAGTACTTC. Translated: CSARDRGQETQYF.

This chain connects TRBV12-3 or TRBV12-4 to TRBJ2-7; TRBD2 might be the D (5 bases). The CDR3 spans 15 residues. V dropped 1 base and J dropped 2 bases, with 12 bases sitting between them. CDR3 residues: CASSLDGGSPYEQYF. In DNA, the CDR3 is TGTGCCAGCAGTTTAGACGGTGGGAGCCCCTACGAGCAGTACTTC.

Ten or more counts support this clonotype. This chain connects TRBV12-3 or TRBV12-4 to TRBJ1-6; D unclear. V lost 6 bases to trimming and J lost 8 bases, with 11 bases between them. The CDR3 has 13 amino acids. The CDR3 reads CASSPQRDSPLHF. In nucleotides, the CDR3 is TGTGCCAGCAGCCCCCAAAGGGATTCACCCCTCCACTTT.